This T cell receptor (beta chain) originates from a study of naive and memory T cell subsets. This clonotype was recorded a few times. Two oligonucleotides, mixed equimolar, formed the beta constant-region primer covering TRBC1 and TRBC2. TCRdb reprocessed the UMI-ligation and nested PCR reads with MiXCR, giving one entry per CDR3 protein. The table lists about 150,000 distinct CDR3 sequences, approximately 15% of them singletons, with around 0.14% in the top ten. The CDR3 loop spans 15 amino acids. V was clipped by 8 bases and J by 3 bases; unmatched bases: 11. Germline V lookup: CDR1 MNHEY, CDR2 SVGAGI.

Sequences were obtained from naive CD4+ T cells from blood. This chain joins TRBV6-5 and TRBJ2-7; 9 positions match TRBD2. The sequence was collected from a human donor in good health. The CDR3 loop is CASARGGRGSYEQYF. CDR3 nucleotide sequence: TGTGCCAGCGCGCGTGGCGGGAGGGGGAGCTACGAGCAGTACTTC.